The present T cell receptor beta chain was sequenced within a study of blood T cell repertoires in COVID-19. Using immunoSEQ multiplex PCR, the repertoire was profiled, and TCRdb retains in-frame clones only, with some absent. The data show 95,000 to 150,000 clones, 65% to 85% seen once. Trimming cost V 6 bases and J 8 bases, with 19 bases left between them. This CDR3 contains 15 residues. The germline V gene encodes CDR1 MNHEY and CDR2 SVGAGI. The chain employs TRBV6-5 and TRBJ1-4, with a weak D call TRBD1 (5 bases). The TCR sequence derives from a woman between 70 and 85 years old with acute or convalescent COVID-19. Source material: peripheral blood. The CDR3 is CASSRWLGAGEKLFF. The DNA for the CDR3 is TGTGCCAGCAGCAGATGGTTAGGGGCAGGGGAAAAACTGTTTTTT.